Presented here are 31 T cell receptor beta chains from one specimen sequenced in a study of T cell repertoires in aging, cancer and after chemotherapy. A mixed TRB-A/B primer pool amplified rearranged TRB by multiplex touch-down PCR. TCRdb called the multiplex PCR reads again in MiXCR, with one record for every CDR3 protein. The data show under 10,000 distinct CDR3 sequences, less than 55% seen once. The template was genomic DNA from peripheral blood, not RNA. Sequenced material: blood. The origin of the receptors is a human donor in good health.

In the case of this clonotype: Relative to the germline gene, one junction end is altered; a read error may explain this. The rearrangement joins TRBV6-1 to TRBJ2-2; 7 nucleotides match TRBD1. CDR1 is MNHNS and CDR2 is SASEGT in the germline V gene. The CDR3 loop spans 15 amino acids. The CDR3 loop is CASRAPDRNTGELFF. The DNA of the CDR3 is TGTGCCAGCAGGGCTCCGGACAGGAACACCGGCGAGCTGTTTTTT.

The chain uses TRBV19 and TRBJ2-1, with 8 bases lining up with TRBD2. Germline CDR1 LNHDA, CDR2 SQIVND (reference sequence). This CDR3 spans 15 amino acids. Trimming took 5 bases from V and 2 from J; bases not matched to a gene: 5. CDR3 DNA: TGTGCCAGTAGTCCCAGCGGGGGCCCCTACAATGAGCAGTTCTTC. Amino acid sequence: CASSPSGGPYNEQFF.

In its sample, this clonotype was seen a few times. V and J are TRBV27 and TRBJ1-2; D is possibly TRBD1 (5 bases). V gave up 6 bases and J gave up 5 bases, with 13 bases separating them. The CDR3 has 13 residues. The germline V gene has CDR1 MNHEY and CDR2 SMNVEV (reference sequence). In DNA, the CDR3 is TGTGCCAGCAGAAGGGGTATCGGGTATGGCTACACCTTC. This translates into CASRRGIGYGYTF.

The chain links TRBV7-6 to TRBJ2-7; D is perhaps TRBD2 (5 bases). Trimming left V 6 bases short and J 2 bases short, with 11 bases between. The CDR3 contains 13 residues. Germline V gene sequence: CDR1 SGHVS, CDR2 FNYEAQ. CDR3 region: CASSSRVTYEQYF. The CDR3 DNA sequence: TGTGCCAGCAGTTCGCGGGTGACCTACGAGCAGTACTTC.

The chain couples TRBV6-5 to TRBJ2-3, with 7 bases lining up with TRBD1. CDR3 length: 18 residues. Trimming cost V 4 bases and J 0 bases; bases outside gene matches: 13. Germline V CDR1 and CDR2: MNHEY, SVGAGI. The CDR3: CASSLRAGWTGSTDTQYF. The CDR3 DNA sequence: TGTGCCAGCAGTTTACGGGCCGGGTGGACAGGAAGCACAGATACGCAGTATTTT.

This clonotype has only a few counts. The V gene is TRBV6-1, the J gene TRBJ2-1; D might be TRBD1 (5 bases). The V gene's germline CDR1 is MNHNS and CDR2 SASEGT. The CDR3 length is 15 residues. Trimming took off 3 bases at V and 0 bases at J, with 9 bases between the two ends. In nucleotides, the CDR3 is TGTGCCAGCAGTGATGACAGATCCTCCTACAATGAGCAGTTCTTC. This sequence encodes CASSDDRSSYNEQFF.

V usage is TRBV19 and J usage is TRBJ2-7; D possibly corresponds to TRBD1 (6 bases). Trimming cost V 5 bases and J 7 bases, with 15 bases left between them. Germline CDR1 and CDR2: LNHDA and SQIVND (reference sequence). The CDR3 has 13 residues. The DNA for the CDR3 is TGTGCCAGTAGTGGTACCCAGCAGGGGGAGCAGTACTTC. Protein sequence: CASSGTQQGEQYF.

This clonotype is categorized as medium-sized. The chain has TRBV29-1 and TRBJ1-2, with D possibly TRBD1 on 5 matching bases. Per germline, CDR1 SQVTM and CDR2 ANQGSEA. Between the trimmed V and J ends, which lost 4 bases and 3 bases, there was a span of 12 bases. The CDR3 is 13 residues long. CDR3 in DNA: TGCAGCGTTGGGGGAATGGGGGACTATGGCTACACCTTC. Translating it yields CSVGGMGDYGYTF.

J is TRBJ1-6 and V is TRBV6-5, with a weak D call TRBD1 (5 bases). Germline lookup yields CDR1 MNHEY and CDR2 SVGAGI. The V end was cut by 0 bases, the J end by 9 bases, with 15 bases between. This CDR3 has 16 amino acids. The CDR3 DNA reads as TGTGCCAGCAGTTACTCGAAATCGACAGCAGGTTCACCCCTCCACTTT. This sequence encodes CASSYSKSTAGSPLHF.

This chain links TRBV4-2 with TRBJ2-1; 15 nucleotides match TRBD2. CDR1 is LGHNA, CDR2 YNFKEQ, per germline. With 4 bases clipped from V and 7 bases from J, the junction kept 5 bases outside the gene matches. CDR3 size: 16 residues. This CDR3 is CASSPRTSGRANEQFF. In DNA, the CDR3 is TGTGCCAGCAGCCCCCGGACTAGCGGGAGGGCGAATGAGCAGTTCTTC.

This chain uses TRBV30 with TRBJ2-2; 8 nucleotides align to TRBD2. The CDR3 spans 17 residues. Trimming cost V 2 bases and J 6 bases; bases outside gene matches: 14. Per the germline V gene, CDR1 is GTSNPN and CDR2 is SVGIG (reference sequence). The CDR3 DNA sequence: TGTGCCTGGAGTATCCTAAGGACTAGCCTCGCCGCCGGGGAGCTGTTTTTT. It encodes CAWSILRTSLAAGELFF.

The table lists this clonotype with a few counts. The CDR3 region is CASSFSDTQYF. The CDR3, as DNA: TGTGCCAGCAGTTTCTCAGATACGCAGTATTTT. The V and J genes are TRBV27 and TRBJ2-3; no reliable D call. The germline V gene encodes CDR1 MNHEY and CDR2 SMNVEV (reference sequence). This CDR3 contains 11 residues. Trimming left V 3 bases short and J 4 bases short, with 2 bases between.

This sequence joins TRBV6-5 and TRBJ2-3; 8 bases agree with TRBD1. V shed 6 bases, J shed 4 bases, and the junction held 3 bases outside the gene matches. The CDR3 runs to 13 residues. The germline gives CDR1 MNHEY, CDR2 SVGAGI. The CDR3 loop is CASSQTGADTQYF. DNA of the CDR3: TGTGCCAGCAGCCAGACAGGGGCAGATACGCAGTATTTT.

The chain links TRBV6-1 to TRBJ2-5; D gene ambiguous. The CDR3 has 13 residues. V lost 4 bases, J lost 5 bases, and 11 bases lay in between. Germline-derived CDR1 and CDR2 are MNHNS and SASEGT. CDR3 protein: CASSGPLGETQYF. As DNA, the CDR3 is TGTGCCAGCAGTGGACCCCTAGGCGAGACCCAGTACTTC.

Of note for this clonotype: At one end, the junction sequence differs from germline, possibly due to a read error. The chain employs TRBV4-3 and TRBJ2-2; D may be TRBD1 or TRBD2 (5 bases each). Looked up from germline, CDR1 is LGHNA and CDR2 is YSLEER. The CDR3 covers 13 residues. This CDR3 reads CASSQARVGELSF. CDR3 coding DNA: TGTGCCAGCAGCCAAGCCAGGGTCGGGGAGCTGTCTTTT.

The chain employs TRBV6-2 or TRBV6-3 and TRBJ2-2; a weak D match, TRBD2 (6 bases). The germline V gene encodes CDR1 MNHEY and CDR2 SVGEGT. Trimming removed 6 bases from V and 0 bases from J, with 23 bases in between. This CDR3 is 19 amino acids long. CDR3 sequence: CASSPFVGLADANTGELFF. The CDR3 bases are TGTGCCAGCAGCCCTTTCGTTGGGTTAGCGGACGCGAACACCGGGGAGCTGTTTTTT.

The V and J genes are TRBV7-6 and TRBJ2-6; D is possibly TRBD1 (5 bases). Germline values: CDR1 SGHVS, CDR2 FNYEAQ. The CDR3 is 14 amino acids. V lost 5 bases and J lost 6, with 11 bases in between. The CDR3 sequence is CASSPQVPANVLTF. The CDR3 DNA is TGTGCCAGCAGCCCACAGGTTCCGGCCAACGTCCTGACTTTC.

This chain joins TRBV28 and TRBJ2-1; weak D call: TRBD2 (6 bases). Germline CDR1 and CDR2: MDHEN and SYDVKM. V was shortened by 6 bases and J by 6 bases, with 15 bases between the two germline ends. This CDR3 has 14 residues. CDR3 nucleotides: TGTGCCAGCAGAGGGGCGGGACTGGGCAATGAGCAGTTCTTC. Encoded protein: CASRGAGLGNEQFF.

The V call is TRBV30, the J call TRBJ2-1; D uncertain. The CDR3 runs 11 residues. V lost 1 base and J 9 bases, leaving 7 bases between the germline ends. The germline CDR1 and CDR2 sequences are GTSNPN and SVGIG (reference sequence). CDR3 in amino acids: CAWSGEGEQFF. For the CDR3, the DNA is TGTGCCTGGAGTGGGGAAGGTGAGCAGTTCTTC.

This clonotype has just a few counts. The CDR3 DNA reads as TGCAGCGTTGGGTCGGACATGAACACTGAAGCTTTCTTT. It encodes CSVGSDMNTEAFF. The gene calls are TRBV29-1 and TRBJ1-1, with D possibly being TRBD1 (5 bases). Germline V gene lookup returns CDR1 SQVTM and CDR2 ANQGSEA. Trimming cost V 4 bases and J 0 bases, with 9 bases left between them. The CDR3 contains 13 residues.

CDR3 protein: CSAKTANIQYF. For the CDR3, the DNA is TGCAGTGCAAAAACGGCAAACATTCAGTACTTC. J is TRBJ2-4 and V is TRBV20-1; no clear D gene. In germline, CDR1 is DFQATT, CDR2 SNEGSKA (reference sequence). Trimming removed 6 bases at V and 6 bases at J, with 9 bases between. The CDR3 covers 11 residues.

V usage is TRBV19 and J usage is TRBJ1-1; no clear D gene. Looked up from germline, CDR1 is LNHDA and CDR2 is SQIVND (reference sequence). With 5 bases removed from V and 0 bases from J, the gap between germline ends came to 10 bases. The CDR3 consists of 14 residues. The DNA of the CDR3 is TGTGCCAGTAGTCCTCTACAGCTGAACACTGAAGCTTTCTTT. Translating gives CASSPLQLNTEAFF.

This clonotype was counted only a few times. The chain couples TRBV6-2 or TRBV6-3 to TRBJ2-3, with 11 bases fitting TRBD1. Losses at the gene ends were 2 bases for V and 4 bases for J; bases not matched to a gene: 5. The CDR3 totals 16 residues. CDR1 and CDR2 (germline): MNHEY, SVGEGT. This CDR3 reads CASSYPPGQGADTQYF. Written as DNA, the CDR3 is TGTGCCAGCAGTTACCCACCGGGACAGGGGGCAGATACGCAGTATTTT.

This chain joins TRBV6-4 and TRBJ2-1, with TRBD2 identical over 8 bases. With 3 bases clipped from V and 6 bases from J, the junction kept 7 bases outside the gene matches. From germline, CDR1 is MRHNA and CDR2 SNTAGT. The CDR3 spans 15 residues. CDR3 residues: CASSEGLAGGNEQFF. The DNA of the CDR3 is TGTGCCAGCAGTGAAGGACTAGCTGGGGGCAATGAGCAGTTCTTC.

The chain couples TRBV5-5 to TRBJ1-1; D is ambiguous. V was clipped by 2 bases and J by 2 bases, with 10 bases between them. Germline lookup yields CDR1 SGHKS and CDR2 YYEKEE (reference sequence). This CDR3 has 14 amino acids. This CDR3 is CASSLRAANTEAFF. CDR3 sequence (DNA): TGTGCCAGCAGCTTAAGGGCAGCTAACACTGAAGCTTTCTTT.

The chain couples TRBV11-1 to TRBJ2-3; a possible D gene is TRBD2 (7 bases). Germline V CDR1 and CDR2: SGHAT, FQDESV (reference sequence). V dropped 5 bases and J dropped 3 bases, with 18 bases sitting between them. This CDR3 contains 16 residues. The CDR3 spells CASSVTGGAHTDTQYF. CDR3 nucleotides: TGTGCCAGCAGCGTCACTGGGGGGGCGCATACAGATACGCAGTATTTT.

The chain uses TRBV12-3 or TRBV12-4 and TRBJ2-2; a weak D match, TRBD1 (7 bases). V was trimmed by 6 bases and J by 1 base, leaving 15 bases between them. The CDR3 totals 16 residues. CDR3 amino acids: CASSQGGAVNTGELFF. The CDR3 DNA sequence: TGTGCCAGCAGCCAGGGGGGTGCGGTGAACACCGGGGAGCTGTTTTTT.

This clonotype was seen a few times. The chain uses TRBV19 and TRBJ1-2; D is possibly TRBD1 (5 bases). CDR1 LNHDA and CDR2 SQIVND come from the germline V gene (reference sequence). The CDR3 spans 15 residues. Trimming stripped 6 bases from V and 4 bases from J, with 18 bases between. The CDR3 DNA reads TGTGCCAGTAGCCTAACAGGCCAGGGAGGCTATGGCTACACCTTC. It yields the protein CASSLTGQGGYGYTF.

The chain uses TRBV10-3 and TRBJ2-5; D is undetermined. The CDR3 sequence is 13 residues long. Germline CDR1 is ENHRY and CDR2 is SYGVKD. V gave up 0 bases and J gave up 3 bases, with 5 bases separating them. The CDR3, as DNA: TGTGCCATCAGTGAGTCTACGGAAGAGACCCAGTACTTC. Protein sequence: CAISESTEETQYF.

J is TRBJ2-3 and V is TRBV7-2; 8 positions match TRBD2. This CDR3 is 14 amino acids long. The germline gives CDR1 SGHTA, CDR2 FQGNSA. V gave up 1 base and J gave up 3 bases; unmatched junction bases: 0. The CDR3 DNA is TGTGCCAGCAGCTTAGGCGGGAGGACAGATACGCAGTATTTT. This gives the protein CASSLGGRTDTQYF.

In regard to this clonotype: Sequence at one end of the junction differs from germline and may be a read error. CDR3 nucleotide sequence: TGTGCCATCAGTGAAAAGGTTTTGATCTTC. Translation gives CAISEKVLIF. This rearrangement joins TRBV10-3 to TRBJ2-1; no definite D call. From germline, CDR1 is ENHRY and CDR2 SYGVKD. The CDR3 runs to 10 residues.